The text below deals with one TCR beta chain. The source of the sample is a study of blood T cell repertoires in COVID-19. Across the study: T cells, B-cell-depleted T cells, or PBMCs supplied cDNA or gDNA.

Authors' processing steps: Counts of nucleated cells, estimated from reference gene primer amplification, were obtained. Method: immunoSEQ multiplex PCR; TCRdb's copy keeps in-frame clones and lacks some. Clone size and V and J calls were adopted from that table, with D and trimming inferred from the DNA. Among hundreds of thousands of clones listed, 81% were seen once. The CDR3 runs 16 residues. CDR1 SGHRS and CDR2 YFSETQ come from the germline V gene. J gave up 1 base and V 4 bases, and 7 bases lay outside the gene matches. Seattle participants joined during active infection and were tracked over time.

This receptor was obtained from an elderly woman with COVID-19, enrolled during active disease. This chain connects TRBV5-1 to TRBJ2-1, with TRBD2 matching 8 bases. The specimen was peripheral blood. CDR3 residues: CASSPPLAASYNEQFF. The CDR3 DNA follows: TGCGCCAGCAGCCCCCCACTAGCGGCATCCTACAATGAGCAGTTCTTC.